This passage covers 9 T cell receptor beta chains from one sample sequenced in a study of OX40 agonist ivuxolimab in advanced cancers. This table comes from immunoSEQ multiplex PCR, and its TCRdb copy is limited to in-frame clones, with some not included. The table records tens of thousands of clones, 65% to 90% of them present only once. Sequencing was performed on CD4+ or CD8+ T cells sorted from blood, taken in a trial of the OX40 agonist ivuxolimab. The receptors come from an adult with an advanced solid tumor such as melanoma, head and neck, liver or kidney cancer.

The rearrangement uses TRBV5-1 and TRBJ1-2; 7 bases map to TRBD1. Germline trimming cut 3 bases from V and 6 bases from J; bases unmatched to any gene: 8. Germline-derived CDR1 and CDR2 are SGHRS and YFSETQ. This CDR3 has 14 amino acids. DNA for the CDR3: TGCGCCAGCAGCTCTAACAGGGGCGGTCATGGCTACACCTTC. It encodes CASSSNRGGHGYTF.

This sequence joins TRBV20-1 and TRBJ1-1, with D possibly matching TRBD1 (5 bases). Looked up from germline, CDR1 is DFQATT and CDR2 is SNEGSKA (reference sequence). This CDR3 has 10 residues. CDR3 coding DNA: TGCTCTCCGATGGGGGAGAAAGCTTTCTTT. Its protein is CSPMGEKAFF.

The V gene is TRBV4-1, the J gene TRBJ1-2, with D possibly TRBD1 on 5 matching bases. From germline, CDR1 is MGHRA and CDR2 YSYEKL. The CDR3 covers 14 residues. Trimming took 1 base from V and 5 from J, leaving 11 bases between them. The chain's CDR3 is CASSQGGAGYGYTF. CDR3 in DNA: TGCGCCAGCAGCCAAGGGGGCGCTGGGTATGGCTACACCTTC.

V and J are TRBV6-5 and TRBJ1-3, with TRBD1 as a possible D gene (6 bases). The CDR3 has 14 residues. The germline V gene has CDR1 MNHEY and CDR2 SVGAGI. Trimming took off 6 bases at V and 4 bases at J, with 13 bases between the two ends. The CDR3 protein is CASSINREGNTIYF. The CDR3, as DNA: TGTGCCAGCAGCATTAACAGGGAAGGAAACACCATATATTTT.

This chain connects TRBV6-5 to TRBJ2-7, with D unresolved. The CDR3 runs 12 residues. CDR1 MNHEY and CDR2 SVGAGI come from the germline V gene. V was pared by 4 bases and J by 3 bases, with 7 bases between. This CDR3 is CASSSANYEQYF. The CDR3 region has the DNA TGTGCCAGCAGTTCTGCTAACTACGAGCAGTACTTC.

V gene TRBV5-1 combines with J gene TRBJ1-1; D gene uncertain. The germline V gene has CDR1 SGHRS and CDR2 YFSETQ. This CDR3 is built from 13 residues. The ends were cut back, 2 bases at V and 5 bases at J, with 10 bases in the middle. This CDR3 is CASSLRESTEAFF. CDR3 DNA: TGCGCCAGCAGCTTACGGGAGAGTACTGAAGCTTTCTTT. Looking up the rest from reference TRBV5-1 and TRBJ1-1 gives the full variable domain: KAGVTQTPRYLIKTRGQQVTLSCSPISGHRSVSWYQQTPGQGLQFLFEYFSETQRNKGNFPGRFSGRQFSNSRSEMNVSTLELGDSALYLCASSLRESTEAFFGQGTRLTVV.

V and J are TRBV6-1 and TRBJ2-7; a weak D match, TRBD1 (5 bases). The CDR3 length is 15 residues. V shed 2 bases and J shed 4 bases, with 15 bases lying between them. CDR1 is MNHNS and CDR2 is SASEGT in the germline V gene. CDR3 sequence (DNA): TGTGCCAGCAGTGAAATGTGGCAGGGTGGGTACGAGCAGTACTTC. It encodes CASSEMWQGGYEQYF.

The chain has TRBV19 and TRBJ1-6, with TRBD1 as a possible D gene (5 bases). The V end was cut by 3 bases, the J end by 11 bases, with 20 bases between. The CDR3 totals 16 residues. Germline values: CDR1 LNHDA, CDR2 SQIVND (reference sequence). This CDR3 reads CASSIQVGLNSPPLHF. The DNA of the CDR3 is TGTGCCAGTAGTATTCAGGTGGGACTCAATTCCCCACCCCTCCACTTT.

The chain uses TRBV5-1 and TRBJ1-6; unclear D gene. V gave up 5 bases and J gave up 8 bases, with 20 bases separating them. There are 16 residues in the CDR3. CDR1 is SGHRS and CDR2 is YFSETQ in the germline V gene. The CDR3 reads CASSPLGRGGDSPLHF. CDR3 nucleotide sequence: TGCGCCAGCAGTCCGTTGGGTCGAGGTGGGGATTCACCCCTCCACTTT.